This is a list of T cell receptor beta chains from one sample in a study of shared clonotypes between healthy human individuals. Data came from immunoSEQ multiplex PCR; TCRdb stores just in-frame clones and leaves some out. Of over a million clones listed, about 96% are singletons. The sequenced material came from naive CD4+ T cells sorted from blood. Receptors originate from a man aged 30-40 years in good health. CDR3s include the opening cysteine and the closing phenylalanine or tryptophan. The order of the fields is D gene, V gene, clone size, J gene, CDR3 DNA, CDR3 protein. D genes are given only for firm matches. Size values are once, few and many counts, or a class for expanded clones, and some rows have none.

.	TRBV5-1	.	TRBJ2-5	TGCGCCAGCAGCTTGGAAGGGAGAGGGGAGACCCAGTACTTC	CASSLEGRGETQYF
.	TRBV10-1	.	TRBJ2-1	TGCGCCAGCAGTGAGTCCAGAGGGACGACCTACAATGAGCAGTTCTTC	CASSESRGTTYNEQFF
.	TRBV14	.	TRBJ2-7	TGTGCCAGCAGCCATACAGGGTACTACGAGCAGTACTTC	CASSHTGYYEQYF
.	TRBV6-5	.	TRBJ1-5	TGTGCCAGCAGTTACGCGGGATACGGAAAATCCCAGCATTTT	CASSYAGYGKSQHF
.	TRBV13	.	TRBJ2-3	TGTGCCAGCAGCTTAGGAGCTAGCGTTTATGCAGATACGCAGTATTTT	CASSLGASVYADTQYF
TRBD2	TRBV15	once	TRBJ2-7	TGTGCCACCAGCAGGACTAGCGGGAGTATCTCCTACGAGCAGTACTTC	CATSRTSGSISYEQYF
TRBD1	TRBV7-8	.	TRBJ2-7	TGTGCCAGCAGCTTATCAGGACAGGGGGGCGAGCAGTACTTC	CASSLSGQGGEQYF
.	TRBV9	.	TRBJ2-7	TGTGCCAGCAGCGCCGGACATGGAGATGGATTTGAGCAGTACTTC	CASSAGHGDGFEQYF
TRBD2	TRBV7-6	.	TRBJ2-1	TGTGCCAGCAGCTCTAAACTAGCGCAGCTCTACAATGAGCAGTTCTTC	CASSSKLAQLYNEQFF
.	TRBV5-8	.	TRBJ1-2	TGTGCCAGCACGGCAGGCACCCCAATAACTAACTATGGCTACACCTTC	CASTAGTPITNYGYTF
.	TRBV19	.	TRBJ1-1	TGTGCCAGTAGTATTTTGGAAAGGGAGGCAAAAAGGACTGAAGCTTTCTTT	CASSILEREAKRTEAFF
.	TRBV5-4	.	TRBJ2-3	TGTGCCAGCAGCTTGCAGATCTGGGACAACACAGATACGCAGTATTTT	CASSLQIWDNTDTQYF
.	TRBV30	.	TRBJ2-5	TGTGCCTGGAGCGCAAAAGAGACCCAGTACTTC	CAWSAKETQYF
TRBD2	TRBV6-1	.	TRBJ2-1	TGTGCCAGCAGTGAAGCAGGCGGGGGCTCCTACAATGAGCAGTTCTTC	CASSEAGGGSYNEQFF
.	TRBV6-1	.	TRBJ1-4	TGTGCCAGCAGTGAACAGGGTCGTGAAAAACTGTTTTTT	CASSEQGREKLFF
.	TRBV4-1	.	TRBJ2-2	TGCGCCAGCAGCCAAGAGGGTGCAAGGGCCGCCACCGGGGAGCTGTTTTTT	CASSQEGARAATGELFF
.	TRBV23-1	.	TRBJ2-2	TGCGCCAGCACTCGTGGGAGGAACAGGGACACCGGGGAGCTGTTTTTT	CASTRGRNRDTGELFF
.	TRBV7-9	.	TRBJ2-5	TGTGCCAGCAGCTTAAAAAGGAACCAAGAGACCCAGTACTTC	CASSLKRNQETQYF
.	TRBV2	.	TRBJ2-7	TGTGCCAGCAGGAAGGGTATGGGGTCCTACGAGCAGTACTTC	CASRKGMGSYEQYF
.	TRBV19	.	TRBJ2-3	TGTGCCAGTAGTATCCTGGGTTCGGATACGCAGTATTTT	CASSILGSDTQYF
.	TRBV11-2	.	TRBJ1-1	TGTGCCAGCAGCTTAACCCCGAACACTGAAGCTTTCTTT	CASSLTPNTEAFF
TRBD1	TRBV30	.	TRBJ2-2	TGTGCCTGGAGCTCGACAGGGGTGACCGGGGAGCTGTTTTTT	CAWSSTGVTGELFF
.	TRBV2	.	TRBJ2-3	TGTGCCTCCTCAGATACGCAGTATTTT	CASSDTQYF
.	TRBV7-9	.	TRBJ1-2	TGTGCCAGCAGCTTAGCGCTAGGGGTCGGCTACACCTTC	CASSLALGVGYTF
.	TRBV29-1	.	TRBJ2-3	TGCAGCGTTGGGTCTAGCGTGACAGATACGCAGTATTTT	CSVGSSVTDTQYF
.	TRBV7-9	.	TRBJ1-4	TGTGCCAGCAGCCCCCTGACAGCCGTTAATGAAAAACTGTTTTTT	CASSPLTAVNEKLFF
TRBD2	TRBV14	.	TRBJ2-3	TGTGCCAGCAGCCAACAAAGACTAGCGGGGTCAAGCACAGATACGCAGTATTTT	CASSQQRLAGSSTDTQYF
.	TRBV4-2	.	TRBJ2-5	TGTGCCAGCAGCCCCCTCGGCTCTGGGGAGACCCAGTACTTC	CASSPLGSGETQYF